Presented here are 24 T cell receptor beta chains from one specimen sequenced in a study of CXCR3-negative and CXCR3-positive naive CD8 T cells. UMI-labeled 5' RACE TRB cDNA libraries were prepared from the cells. TCRdb reworked the 5' RACE reads into one entry per CDR3 protein, no DNA. Its listing shows over 100,000 distinct CDR3 sequences. Sequencing was carried out using naive CXCR3- CD8+ T cells from blood. The subset denotes: CD45RO-CCR7+CD27+CD95- naive CD8+ T cells lacking CXCR3 (TNR3-). These receptors all stem from a human donor in good health. Some clones in this sample may be carry-over from other donors' samples.

CDR3 residues: CANSGSYEQYF. This chain links TRBV19 with TRBJ2-7; TCRdb picks TRBD2, but there is no DNA to check that call. Germline CDR1 LNHDA, CDR2 SQIVND (reference sequence). This CDR3 has 11 residues.

The chain carries TRBV2 and TRBJ2-7; the D call of TRBD1 rests on TCRdb alone, since no DNA is present to check it. Germline CDR1 and CDR2: SNHLY and FYNNEI. The CDR3 totals 13 residues. CDR3 sequence: CASHGTVHYEQYF.

The chain is built from TRBV19 and TRBJ1-2; lacking DNA, the TRBD1 call made by TCRdb goes unchecked. This CDR3 has 15 amino acids. The germline CDR1 and CDR2 sequences are LNHDA and SQIVND (reference sequence). The CDR3 here is CASSILPPANYGYTF. The variable domain in full, completed from reference TRBV19 and TRBJ1-2, reads DGGITQSPKYLFRKEGQNVTLSCEQNLNHDAMYWYRQDPGQGLRLIYYSQIVNDFQKGDIAEGYSVSREKKESFPLTVTSAQKNPTAFYLCASSILPPANYGYTFGSGTRLTVV.

This chain connects TRBV28 to TRBJ1-1; there is no DNA to check the TCRdb D call of TRBD1. The length of the CDR3 is 15 residues. Per germline, CDR1 MDHEN and CDR2 SYDVKM. CDR3 sequence reads: CASSFGQGPNTEAFF. Together with reference TRBV28 and TRBJ1-1, the CDR3 gives the full variable domain: DVKVTQSSRYLVKRTGEKVFLECVQDMDHENMFWYRQDPGLGLRLIYFSYDVKMKEKGDIPEGYSVSREKKERFSLILESASTNQTSMYLCASSFGQGPNTEAFFGQGTRLTVV.

The V gene is TRBV9, the J gene TRBJ2-1; the TCRdb D gene call, TRBD1, has no DNA to confirm it. CDR3 length: 15 residues. The germline V gene has CDR1 SGDLS and CDR2 YYNGEE. This chain's CDR3 is CASSATQGGYNEQFF.

The chain has TRBV6-5 and TRBJ2-7; TCRdb's D call of TRBD2 is untestable without DNA. The CDR3 loop spans 15 amino acids. Per the germline V gene, CDR1 is MNHEY and CDR2 is SVGAGI. The CDR3 region is CASSYSMTSVSEQYF.

This rearrangement joins TRBV5-6 to TRBJ1-1; TCRdb lists TRBD1, though no DNA is available to test this call. The CDR3 totals 14 residues. In germline, CDR1 is SGHDT, CDR2 YYEEEE. This CDR3 reads CASSPRTENTEAFF. The variable domain in full, with the rest retrieved from reference TRBV5-6 and TRBJ1-1, is DAGVTQSPTHLIKTRGQQVTLRCSPKSGHDTVSWYQQALGQGPQFIFQYYEEEERQRGNFPDRFSGHQFPNYSSELNVNALLLGDSALYLCASSPRTENTEAFFGQGTRLTVV.

The genes are TRBV7-2 and TRBJ1-2. The germline V gene encodes CDR1 SGHTA and CDR2 FQGNSA. The CDR3 has 15 amino acids. CDR3 loop: CASSLMDGWGNGYTF.

The rearrangement links TRBV10-3 to TRBJ2-5; TCRdb proposes TRBD2, but this gene call is untestable without DNA. Germline V gives CDR1 ENHRY, CDR2 SYGVKD. This CDR3 contains 14 residues. The CDR3 reads CAISDLGLQETQYF.

The chain uses TRBV4-2 and TRBJ2-2. The germline CDR1 and CDR2 sequences are LGHNA and YNFKEQ. The CDR3 is made up of 17 amino acids. CDR3 region: CASSQPEVFGNTGELFF.

The chain links TRBV15 to TRBJ2-1; with no DNA, the TCRdb D assignment of TRBD2 cannot be verified. The CDR3 is 16 amino acids. CDR1 and CDR2 from the germline V gene are LNHNV and YYDKDF (reference sequence). The CDR3 sequence is CATSIPGLAGGNEQFF.

This sequence joins TRBV13 and TRBJ2-1; without DNA, the TCRdb call of TRBD1 cannot be checked. Germline lookup yields CDR1 PRHDT and CDR2 FYEKMQ (reference sequence). The CDR3 sequence is 16 residues long. The CDR3 here is CASSPQGGENYNEQFF.

The chain joins TRBV27 to TRBJ2-1; the TRBD2 assignment by TCRdb is unverifiable without DNA. The CDR3 loop spans 20 amino acids. Germline-derived CDR1 and CDR2 are MNHEY and SMNVEV (reference sequence). This CDR3 is CASSLAGLAGNPSSYNEQFF.

The V gene is TRBV9, the J gene TRBJ2-1; TCRdb's assignment of TRBD1 cannot be checked, as there is no DNA. The CDR3 extends over 16 amino acids. Germline V gene lookup returns CDR1 SGDLS and CDR2 YYNGEE. The chain's CDR3 is CASSVGTGGSYNEQFF.

The V and J genes are TRBV29-1 and TRBJ1-6; TCRdb lists TRBD1, though no DNA is available to test this call. Germline V gene lookup returns CDR1 SQVTM and CDR2 ANQGSEA. The CDR3 consists of 15 residues. CDR3 in amino acids: CSVGWTVSYNSPLHF.

The rearrangement uses TRBV20-1 and TRBJ2-7; TCRdb returns TRBD2, unconfirmable since there is no DNA. Germline CDR1 is DFQATT and CDR2 is SNEGSKA (reference sequence). The CDR3 runs to 17 residues. The CDR3 reads CSARDLGQDVRSYEQYF.

The rearrangement joins TRBV12-3 or TRBV12-4 to TRBJ2-7; with no DNA, the TCRdb D assignment of TRBD1 cannot be verified. This CDR3 is 19 amino acids long. The CDR3 here is CASSHSFSQRSRGYYEQYF.

The chain couples TRBV27 to TRBJ2-2; TCRdb's D call of TRBD2 is untestable without DNA. The CDR3 spans 14 residues. From germline, CDR1 is MNHEY and CDR2 SMNVEV (reference sequence). The CDR3 spells CASASGGNTGELFF.

J is TRBJ2-2 and V is TRBV7-3; TCRdb proposes TRBD2, but this gene call is untestable without DNA. The CDR3 is made up of 18 amino acids. Per germline, CDR1 SGHTA and CDR2 FQGTGA. The CDR3 sequence: CASSLLAGGLTNTGELFF. Supplemented by reference TRBV7-3 and TRBJ2-2, the full variable domain reads GAGVSQTPSNKVTEKGKYVELRCDPISGHTALYWYRQSLGQGPEFLIYFQGTGAADDSGLPNDRFFAVRPEGSVSTLKIQRTERGDSAVYLCASSLLAGGLTNTGELFFGEGSRLTVL.

The chain carries TRBV29-1 and TRBJ2-5; TCRdb names TRBD2, which stays unverified in the absence of DNA. The CDR3 extends over 16 amino acids. The germline V gene has CDR1 SQVTM and CDR2 ANQGSEA. This CDR3 reads CSVRPWTSGTEETQYF.

The rearrangement links TRBV12-3 or TRBV12-4 to TRBJ1-5. CDR3 size: 15 residues. CDR3 region: CASSSQDYSNQPQHF.

The chain uses TRBV20-1 and TRBJ2-7; checking the TCRdb D call of TRBD2 is not possible without DNA. The CDR3 has 15 residues. The germline V gene encodes CDR1 DFQATT and CDR2 SNEGSKA (reference sequence). Here the CDR3 reads CSAPLTSGGADEQYF.

The gene calls are TRBV7-6 and TRBJ1-4. CDR1 SGHVS and CDR2 FNYEAQ come from the germline V gene. The CDR3 length is 15 residues. The CDR3 loop reads CASSLAGATNEKLFF.

The CDR3: CASSSSDAARGTDTQYF. The V call is TRBV28, the J call TRBJ2-3; the D gene TCRdb calls, TRBD2, cannot be checked with no DNA. The germline CDR1 and CDR2 sequences are MDHEN and SYDVKM. The CDR3 is 17 amino acids.